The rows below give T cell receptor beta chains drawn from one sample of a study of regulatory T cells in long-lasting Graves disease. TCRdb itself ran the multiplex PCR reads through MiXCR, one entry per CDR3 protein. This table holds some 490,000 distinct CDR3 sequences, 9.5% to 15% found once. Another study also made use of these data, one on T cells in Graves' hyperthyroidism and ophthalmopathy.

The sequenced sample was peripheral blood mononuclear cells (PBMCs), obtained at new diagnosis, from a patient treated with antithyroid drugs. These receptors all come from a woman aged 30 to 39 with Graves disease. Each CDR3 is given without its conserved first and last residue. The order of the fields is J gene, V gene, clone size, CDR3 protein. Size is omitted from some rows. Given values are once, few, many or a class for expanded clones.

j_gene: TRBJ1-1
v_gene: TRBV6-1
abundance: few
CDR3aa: ASRRRGGPNTEAF

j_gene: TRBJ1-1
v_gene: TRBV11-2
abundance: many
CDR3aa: ASSLIAGYTEAF

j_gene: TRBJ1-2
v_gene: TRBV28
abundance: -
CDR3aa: ASNGANYGYT

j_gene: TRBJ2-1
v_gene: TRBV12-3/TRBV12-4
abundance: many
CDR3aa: ASSLEGLAYNEQF

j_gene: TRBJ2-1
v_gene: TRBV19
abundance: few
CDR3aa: ASSMDRGGAQGQF

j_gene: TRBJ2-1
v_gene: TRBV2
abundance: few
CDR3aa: ASRGTSGRSPDEQF

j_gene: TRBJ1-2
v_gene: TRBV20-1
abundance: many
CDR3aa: SASPSRVNYGYT

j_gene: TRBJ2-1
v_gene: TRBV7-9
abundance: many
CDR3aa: ASSFPVDYLGNEQF

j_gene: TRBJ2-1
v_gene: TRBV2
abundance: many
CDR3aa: ASSELGETWGYNEQF

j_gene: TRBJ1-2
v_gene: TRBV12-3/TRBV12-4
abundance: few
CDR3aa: ASSTRGSYGYT

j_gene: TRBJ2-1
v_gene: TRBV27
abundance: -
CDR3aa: ASNRLAGGPYNEQF

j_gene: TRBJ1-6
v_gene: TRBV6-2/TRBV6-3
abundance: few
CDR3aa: ASSDPGTENSPLH

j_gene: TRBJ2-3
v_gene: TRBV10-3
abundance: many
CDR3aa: AISESMGSLDTQY

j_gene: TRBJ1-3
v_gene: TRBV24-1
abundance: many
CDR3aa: ATSYRGFVGNTIY

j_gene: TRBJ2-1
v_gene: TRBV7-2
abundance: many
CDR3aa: ASSRYPGSYNEQF

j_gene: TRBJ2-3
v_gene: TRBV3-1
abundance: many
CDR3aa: ASTDRGNTDTQY

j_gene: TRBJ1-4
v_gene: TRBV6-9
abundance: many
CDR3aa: ASSYQAKGEKLF

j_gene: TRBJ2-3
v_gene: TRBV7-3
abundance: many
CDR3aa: ASSLGSGGSDTQY

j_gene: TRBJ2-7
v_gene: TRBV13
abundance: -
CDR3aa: ASSLRGTGYDEQY

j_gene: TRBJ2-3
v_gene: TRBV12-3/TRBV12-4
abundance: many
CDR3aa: ASSFSGNTDTQY

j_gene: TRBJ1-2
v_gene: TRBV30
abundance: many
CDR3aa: AWSVGLRYGYT

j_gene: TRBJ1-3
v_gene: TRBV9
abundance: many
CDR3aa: ASSEGDSQSPSGNTIY

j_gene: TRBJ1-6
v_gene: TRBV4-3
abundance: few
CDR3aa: ASSQSAIRGDRGSPLH

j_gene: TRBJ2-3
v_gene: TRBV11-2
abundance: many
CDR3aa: ASSLIAGGPNTQY

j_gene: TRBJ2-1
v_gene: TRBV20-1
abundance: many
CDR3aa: SATRLAGYNEQF

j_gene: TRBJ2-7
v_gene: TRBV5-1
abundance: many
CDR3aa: ASSFGSGRAYEQY

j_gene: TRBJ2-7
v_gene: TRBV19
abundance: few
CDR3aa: ASSRLGQGALVEQY

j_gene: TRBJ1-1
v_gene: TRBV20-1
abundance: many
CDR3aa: SARRSGAYNTEAF

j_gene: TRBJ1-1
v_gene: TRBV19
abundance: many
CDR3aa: ASSSRERNTEAF

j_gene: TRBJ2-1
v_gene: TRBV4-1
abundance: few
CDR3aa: ASSQVGTGNEQF

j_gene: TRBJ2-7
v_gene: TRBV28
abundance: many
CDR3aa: ASSLSPLGGQY

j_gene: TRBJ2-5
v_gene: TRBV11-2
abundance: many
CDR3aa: ASSNRDRVETQY

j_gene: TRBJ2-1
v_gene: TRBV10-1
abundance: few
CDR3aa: ASSDRGGLEQF

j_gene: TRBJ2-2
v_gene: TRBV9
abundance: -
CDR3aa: ASSVARTGPGELF

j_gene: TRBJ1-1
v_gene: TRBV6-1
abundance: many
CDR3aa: ASSRWTGGSSRAF

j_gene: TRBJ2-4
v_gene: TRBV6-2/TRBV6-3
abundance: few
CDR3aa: ASSQGAGIQY

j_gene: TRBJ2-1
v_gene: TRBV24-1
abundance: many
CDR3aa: ATSDRTSGRSNEQF

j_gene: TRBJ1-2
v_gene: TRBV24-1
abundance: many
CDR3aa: ATSGTGPNYGYT

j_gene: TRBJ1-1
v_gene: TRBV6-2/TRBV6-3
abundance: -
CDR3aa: ASSRPGQGNTEAF

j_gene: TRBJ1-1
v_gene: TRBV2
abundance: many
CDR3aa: ASSGTGGLAF

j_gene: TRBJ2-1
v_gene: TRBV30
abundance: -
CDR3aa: AWSGGTIYDLNEQF

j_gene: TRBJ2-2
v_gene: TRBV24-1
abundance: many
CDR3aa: ATSGRLGYTGELF

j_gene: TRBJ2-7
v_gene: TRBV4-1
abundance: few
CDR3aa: ASSQVPGTIYEQY